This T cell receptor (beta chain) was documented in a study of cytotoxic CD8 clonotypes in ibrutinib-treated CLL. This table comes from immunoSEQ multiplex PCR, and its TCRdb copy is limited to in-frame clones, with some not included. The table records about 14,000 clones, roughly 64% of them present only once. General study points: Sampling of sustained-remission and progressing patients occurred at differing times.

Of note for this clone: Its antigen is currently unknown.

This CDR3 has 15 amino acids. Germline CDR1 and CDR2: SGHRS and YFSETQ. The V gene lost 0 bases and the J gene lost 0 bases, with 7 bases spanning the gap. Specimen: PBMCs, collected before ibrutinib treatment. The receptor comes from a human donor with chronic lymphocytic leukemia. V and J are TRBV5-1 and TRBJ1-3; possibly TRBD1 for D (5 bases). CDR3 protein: CASSLEGSSGNTIYF. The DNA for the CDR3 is TGCGCCAGCAGCTTGGAGGGGTCCTCTGGAAACACCATATATTTT.